A single sample gave rise to the 14 T cell receptor beta chains below, sequenced in a study of blood T cell repertoires in COVID-19 (dated by TCRdb to 2018 to 2020). Libraries were constructed by the immunoSEQ multiplex PCR assay. TCRdb took over this immuneACCESS table, retaining in-frame rearrangements with V and J assigned. Such tables are incomplete; in checked studies, under half of the missing clones stem from an unresolved V gene, and the remainder is unexplained. Present in this sample are approximately 190,000 clones, about four fifths of which were seen just once. The ten most abundant clones make up less than 7% of the sample. The sample consisted of peripheral blood. The receptors stem from a man between 60 and 75 years old with acute or convalescent COVID-19.

The chain has TRBV28 and TRBJ2-7; D is ambiguous. There are 12 residues in the CDR3. V lost 5 bases, J lost 6 bases, and 11 bases lay in between. Germline lookup yields CDR1 MDHEN and CDR2 SYDVKM. CDR3 in amino acids: CASSPSYGEQYF. DNA of the CDR3: TGTGCCAGCAGTCCCTCCTATGGCGAGCAGTACTTC. Full variable domain (rest looked up from reference TRBV28 and TRBJ2-7): DVKVTQSSRYLVKRTGEKVFLECVQDMDHENMFWYRQDPGLGLRLIYFSYDVKMKEKGDIPEGYSVSREKKERFSLILESASTNQTSMYLCASSPSYGEQYFGPGTRLTVT.

This rearrangement joins TRBV28 to TRBJ2-4; D is undetermined. Trimming stripped 6 bases from V and 0 bases from J, with 9 bases between. Germline-derived CDR1 and CDR2 are MDHEN and SYDVKM. This CDR3 has 14 residues. CDR3 residues: CASRQNLAKNIQYF. In DNA form, the CDR3 reads TGTGCCAGCAGACAAAATCTAGCCAAAAACATTCAGTACTTC.

The chain recombines TRBV19 with TRBJ2-5; the match to TRBD2 covers 9 bases. Per germline, CDR1 LNHDA and CDR2 SQIVND (reference sequence). V dropped 2 bases and J dropped 2; count of bases not matched to a gene: 6. CDR3 size: 16 residues. As DNA, the CDR3 is TGTGCCAGTAGTATAAGTTCTAGCGGGGCGCAAGAGACCCAGTACTTC. This codes for CASSISSSGAQETQYF.

The rearrangement uses TRBV10-3 and TRBJ2-5, with TRBD1 matching 7 bases. CDR3 size: 13 residues. Germline CDR1 reads ENHRY; CDR2 reads SYGVKD. Unmatched junction bases numbered 8, after V lost 8 bases and J lost 5 bases. This CDR3 reads CAIARGTGETQYF. DNA for the CDR3: TGTGCCATCGCCAGGGGGACGGGGGAGACCCAGTACTTC.

This clone was seen a few times. V and J are TRBV28 and TRBJ1-5; D not resolved. CDR1 and CDR2 (germline): MDHEN, SYDVKM. V was trimmed by 2 bases and J by 8 bases, leaving 7 bases between them. This CDR3 spans 12 amino acids. Here the CDR3 reads CASSLPSEPQHF. In DNA, the CDR3 is TGTGCCAGCAGTTTACCTTCGGAGCCCCAGCATTTT.

V is TRBV25-1 and J is TRBJ2-2; TRBD2 might be the D (5 bases). The germline V gene encodes CDR1 MGHDK and CDR2 SYGVNS. V lost 3 bases and J lost 2, with 7 bases in between. The CDR3 contains 14 residues. CDR3 sequence reads: CASSDGRNTGELFF. CDR3 in DNA: TGTGCCAGCAGTGATGGGAGAAACACCGGGGAGCTGTTTTTT.

This clone turned up a few times. This sequence joins TRBV2 and TRBJ1-6; 9 bases agree with TRBD1. The V and J ends lost 6 bases and 5 bases, in that order; junction bases with no gene match: 8. This CDR3 region has 16 residues. CDR1 is SNHLY and CDR2 is FYNNEI in the germline V gene. Written as DNA, the CDR3 is TGTGCCAGCAGCCGGGACAGGGCGAAAGATAATTCACCCCTCCACTTT. It yields the protein CASSRDRAKDNSPLHF.

This CDR3 is CASSIEGGPQPQHF. CDR3 DNA: TGTGCCAGTAGTATAGAGGGAGGGCCCCAGCCCCAGCATTTT. The chain employs TRBV19 and TRBJ1-5, with D uncertain. CDR1 and CDR2 (germline): LNHDA, SQIVND (reference sequence). This CDR3 has 14 residues. V was cut by 0 bases and J by 7 bases, with 10 bases left in between.

The rearrangement joins TRBV21-1 to TRBJ2-7; the D call TRBD2 from the table was never checked on the DNA. TRBV21-1 is recorded as a pseudogene. This CDR3 is 18 amino acids long. CDR3 region: CASRGTGLAAGSSYEQYF. The CDR3 nucleotides read TGTGCCAGCAGGGGAACGGGACTAGCGGCGGGGAGCTCCTACGAGCAGTACTTC.

CDR3 sequence reads: CASSRGQQAFF. CDR3 bases: TGCGCCAGCAGCCGCGGACAGCAAGCTTTCTTT. J is TRBJ1-1 and V is TRBV5-1, with a tentative D call TRBD1 (6 bases). V lost 4 bases and J 9 bases, leaving 10 bases between the germline ends. Germline V gene data show CDR1 as SGHRS and CDR2 as YFSETQ. The CDR3 loop spans 11 amino acids.

The chain recombines TRBV5-6 with TRBJ1-6; 7 nucleotides line up with TRBD1. Germline V gene data show CDR1 as SGHDT and CDR2 as YYEEEE. The CDR3 covers 15 residues. The trim removed 3 bases at V and 0 bases at J, leaving 0 bases unmatched. The CDR3 DNA is TGTGCCAGCAGCTGGGACAGCTCCTATAATTCACCCCTCCACTTT. Encoded protein: CASSWDSSYNSPLHF.

This chain connects TRBV5-1 to TRBJ2-3, with D perhaps matching TRBD1 (6 bases). This CDR3 has 14 residues. Looked up from germline, CDR1 is SGHRS and CDR2 is YFSETQ. The V gene lost 4 bases and the J gene lost 4 bases, with 13 bases spanning the gap. The CDR3 bases are TGCGCCAGCAGCCTAGGACAGAGGGCAGATACGCAGTATTTT. As protein: CASSLGQRADTQYF.

This clone was detected a few times. The genes are TRBV12-3 or TRBV12-4 and TRBJ1-2, with D unclear. This CDR3 has 11 residues. V gave up 4 bases and J gave up 6 bases, with 6 bases separating them. The CDR3 is CASSSLHGYTF. In DNA form, the CDR3 reads TGTGCCAGCAGTTCCCTCCATGGCTACACCTTC.

The chain joins TRBV24-1 to TRBJ2-2, with TRBD1 matching 10 bases. V lost 10 bases and J lost 3; bases outside the gene matches: 4. CDR1 and CDR2 from the germline V gene are KGHDR and SFDVKD. The CDR3 contains 14 residues. DNA for the CDR3: TGTGCCACAACTGGGACAGGGGACACCGGGGAGCTGTTTTTT. It specifies CATTGTGDTGELFF.